This T cell receptor (beta chain) was profiled in a study of early T cells in non-severe SARS-CoV-2 infection. Study-level background: Unsorted whole-blood RNA was sequenced in bulk, leaving chains unpaired.

The CDR3 contains 16 residues. After removal of 4 bases from V and 2 bases from J, the junction contained 10 bases not matched to a gene. Each single cDNA molecule received a unique molecular identifier. MiXCR, applied by TCRdb to the 5' RACE reads, yields one record per CDR3 protein. Among about 55,000 distinct CDR3 sequences listed, around 7% were seen once. This clonotype was recorded many times. Antigen unknown. Points from the study as a whole: The VDJdb matching leaned toward anti-spike CD8 responses and overlooked private and CD4 specificities.

V is TRBV12-3 or TRBV12-4 and J is TRBJ2-7, with 8 bases aligning to TRBD1. The source of this sequence is an adult who was a healthcare worker with PCR-confirmed SARS-CoV-2 infection or an uninfected control (not recorded which). The specimen was whole blood, collected at baseline. CDR3 in DNA: TGTGCCAGCAGTTCCCCCCGGGACAGGCCAGCCTACGAGCAGTACTTC. Its protein product is CASSSPRDRPAYEQYF.